This T cell receptor beta chain appears in the sequencing data of a study of blood T cells in healthy people across ages. There were healthy Caucasian individuals from Russia, aged about 6 to 100, serving as donors. A sample-barcoded 5' primer and a J-beta primer mix were used in a second PCR of roughly 7 to 11 cycles. TCRdb fed the 5' RACE reads into MiXCR, producing one record per CDR3 protein. Among approximately 730,000 distinct CDR3 sequences listed, about 40% were seen once. CDR1 is SGHRS and CDR2 is YFSETQ in the germline V gene. V lost 2 bases to trimming and J lost 8 bases, with 17 bases between them. CDR3 size: 16 residues.

This sequence originates from a woman aged 55-69 years in good health. Sequenced: blood. The gene calls are TRBV5-1 and TRBJ1-6; D is ambiguous. In nucleotides, the CDR3 is TGCGCCAGCAGCTTAGGAAATCCGGGTAGGGATTCACCCCTCCACTTT. Its translation: CASSLGNPGRDSPLHF.